Below, 31 T cell receptor beta chains from the same sample are listed, as sequenced in a study of blood T cell repertoires in COVID-19. The repertoire was sequenced with immunoSEQ multiplex PCR; TCRdb's copy has only in-frame clones and lacks some. The data contain under 140,000 clones, roughly 91% of them singletons. The sequencing input was peripheral blood. These receptors were collected from a woman aged 50 to 60 with acute or convalescent COVID-19.

CDR3 DNA: TGTGCCAGCTCACCAACGATGACAGGCGGTTTCTTT. Its translation: CASSPTMTGGFF. The chain carries TRBV18 and TRBJ1-1; possible D gene TRBD1, 6 bases. Germline CDR1 is KGHSH and CDR2 is LQKENI. Trimming took 2 bases from V and 13 from J, leaving 14 bases between them. The CDR3 covers 12 residues.

The chain employs TRBV5-1 and TRBJ2-1; TRBD1 matches 9 bases. The CDR3 extends over 14 amino acids. V was clipped by 7 bases and J by 8 bases; unmatched bases: 10. Per the germline V gene, CDR1 is SGHRS and CDR2 is YFSETQ. The CDR3 sequence: CASSDRGLRDEQFF. The CDR3 bases are TGCGCCAGCTCGGACAGGGGTTTAAGGGATGAGCAGTTCTTC. Variable domain in full (rest from reference TRBV5-1 and TRBJ2-1): KAGVTQTPRYLIKTRGQQVTLSCSPISGHRSVSWYQQTPGQGLQFLFEYFSETQRNKGNFPGRFSGRQFSNSRSEMNVSTLELGDSALYLCASSDRGLRDEQFFGPGTRLTVL.

The V call is TRBV2, the J call TRBJ2-1; 12 bases map to TRBD2. Germline CDR1 SNHLY, CDR2 FYNNEI. V shed 7 bases, J shed 7 bases, and the junction held 8 bases outside the gene matches. This CDR3 contains 15 residues. CDR3 sequence (DNA): TGTGCCAGCAAAGGACTAGCGGGAATTCAAAATGAGCAGTTCTTC. This codes for CASKGLAGIQNEQFF.

This chain connects TRBV19 to TRBJ2-1; 9 bases align to TRBD1. The CDR3 runs 16 residues. The junction had 9 bases not matched to a gene; V was cut back by 3 bases and J by 6 bases. CDR1 and CDR2 from the germline V gene are LNHDA and SQIVND (reference sequence). DNA for the CDR3: TGTGCCAGTAGTATCATAGGGACAGGGAATACCAATGAGCAGTTCTTC. Protein sequence: CASSIIGTGNTNEQFF.

V is TRBV6-5 and J is TRBJ1-2; TRBD1 is a possible D gene (6 bases). CDR1 and CDR2 (germline): MNHEY, SVGAGI. There are 14 residues in the CDR3. V was cut by 6 bases and J by 3 bases, with 14 bases left in between. The CDR3 is CASSRDRFDYGYTF. CDR3 nucleotides: TGTGCCAGCAGCCGAGACAGGTTTGACTATGGCTACACCTTC.

The chain joins TRBV6-5 to TRBJ2-7; D gene unclear. This CDR3 has 13 amino acids. Germline loops: CDR1 MNHEY, CDR2 SVGAGI. The V end lost 5 bases, the J end lost 4 bases, and 12 bases lay between the germline ends. The CDR3 DNA reads TGTGCCAGCAGTCAGAGGTCAACTTACGAGCAGTACTTC. It encodes CASSQRSTYEQYF.

The gene calls are TRBV9 and TRBJ2-3; D perhaps matches TRBD2 (6 bases). The germline gives CDR1 SGDLS, CDR2 YYNGEE. The CDR3 consists of 18 residues. V lost 0 bases and J 4 bases, leaving 21 bases between the germline ends. The CDR3 DNA sequence: TGTGCCAGCAGCGTAGGGGCTGGGGACGGGAGAAGGGCAGATACGCAGTATTTT. Protein sequence: CASSVGAGDGRRADTQYF.

The chain recombines TRBV6-5 with TRBJ1-2, with 7 positions matching TRBD1. The CDR3 is made up of 15 amino acids. Germline V gene data show CDR1 as MNHEY and CDR2 as SVGAGI. The V segment lost 0 bases and the J segment 8 bases; nucleotides outside the gene matches: 9. The CDR3 reads CASSYSLTGSDGYTF. In DNA, the CDR3 is TGTGCCAGCAGTTACTCGTTGACAGGGTCTGACGGCTACACCTTC.

This clone occurred a few times. The chain links TRBV7-2 to TRBJ2-2; D perhaps matches TRBD1 (5 bases). V was pared by 2 bases and J by 6 bases, with 13 bases between. CDR3 size: 15 residues. Germline CDR1 and CDR2: SGHTA and FQGNSA. In DNA form, the CDR3 reads TGTGCCAGCAGCTTAAGGCAGGGAAACGCCGGGGAGCTGTTTTTT. This encodes CASSLRQGNAGELFF.

Only one count was recorded for this clone. CDR3 region: CASSTGGRSHGYTF. CDR3 in DNA: TGTGCCAGCAGTACGGGGGGTAGATCGCATGGCTACACCTTC. The chain joins TRBV28 to TRBJ1-2, with D perhaps TRBD1 (5 bases). Germline V lookup: CDR1 MDHEN, CDR2 SYDVKM. The V end was cut by 5 bases, the J end by 6 bases, with 16 bases between. The CDR3 length is 14 residues.

The chain uses TRBV14 and TRBJ2-1; 7 nucleotides align to TRBD2. The CDR3 has 19 amino acids. Germline CDR1 and CDR2: SGHDN and FVKESK. V shed 4 bases and J 4 bases; nucleotides not matched to a gene: 19. The CDR3 DNA sequence: TGTGCCAGCAGCCGGGGACTTTCCGGCGGACTAGTGTATTACAATGAGCAGTTCTTC. Translation: CASSRGLSGGLVYYNEQFF.

The V and J genes are TRBV5-1 and TRBJ1-6, with 7 bases matching TRBD1. CDR1 is SGHRS and CDR2 is YFSETQ in the germline V gene. J was trimmed by 7 bases and V by 0 bases; bases with no gene match: 4. The CDR3 spans 15 residues. DNA of the CDR3: TGCGCCAGCAGCTTGGGGGACAGCTCAAATTCACCCCTCCACTTT. Translated: CASSLGDSSNSPLHF.

V is TRBV4-2 and J is TRBJ2-7; a possible D gene is TRBD2 (6 bases). The length of the CDR3 is 17 residues. The germline V gene encodes CDR1 LGHNA and CDR2 YNFKEQ. Trimming took off 0 bases at V and 6 bases at J, with 21 bases between the two ends. CDR3 amino acids: CASSQDLSAGTPFEQYF. The CDR3 nucleotides read TGTGCCAGCAGCCAAGACCTATCCGCCGGGACTCCCTTCGAGCAGTACTTC.

CDR3 nucleotides: TGTGCCAGCAGTTACTCGACAGGCAATGAAAAACTGTTTTTT. This codes for CASSYSTGNEKLFF. The rearrangement links TRBV6-6 to TRBJ1-4, with a tentative D call TRBD1 (6 bases). The CDR3 contains 14 residues. Germline CDR1 is MNHNY and CDR2 is SVGAGI (reference sequence). V was shortened by 0 bases and J by 5 bases, with 7 bases between the two germline ends.

The CDR3, as DNA: TGCGCCAGCAGGACAGACAATGAGCAGTTCTTC. Encoded protein: CASRTDNEQFF. The J gene is TRBJ2-1, the V gene TRBV23-1, with D perhaps TRBD1 (5 bases). TRBV23-1 has ORF status, its function being uncertain. The CDR3 is 11 amino acids. V was cut by 6 bases and J by 5 bases, with 5 bases left in between.

This chain links TRBV20-1 with TRBJ1-4; no reliable D call. Germline CDR1 DFQATT, CDR2 SNEGSKA (reference sequence). Trimming took off 6 bases at V and 3 bases at J, with 2 bases between the two ends. The CDR3 contains 10 residues. CDR3 protein: CSASNEKLFF. In DNA, the CDR3 is TGCAGTGCCTCTAATGAAAAACTGTTTTTT.

There are a few counts of this clone. The rearrangement joins TRBV3-1 (or the pseudogene TRBV3-2) to TRBJ2-5; no definite D call. Germline-derived CDR1 and CDR2 are LGHDT and YNNKEL (reference sequence). The CDR3 spans 14 residues. The ends were cut back, 1 base at V and 2 bases at J, with 8 bases in the middle. This CDR3 is CASSQGRTQETQYF. CDR3 in DNA: TGTGCCAGCAGCCAAGGAAGAACTCAAGAGACCCAGTACTTC.

The CDR3 region is CASNGQGLGNQPQHF. In nucleotides, the CDR3 is TGTGCCAGCAATGGACAGGGTTTAGGCAATCAGCCCCAGCATTTT. The chain carries TRBV2 and TRBJ1-5, with 8 bases identical to TRBD1. Germline CDR1 is SNHLY and CDR2 is FYNNEI. J gave up 2 bases and V 7 bases, and 7 bases lay outside the gene matches. The CDR3 has 15 residues.

CDR3 in amino acids: CASSLERGESYEQYF. The CDR3 coding sequence is TGTGCCAGCAGCTTAGAACGGGGTGAGTCCTACGAGCAGTACTTC. The chain couples TRBV11-2 to TRBJ2-7, with a tentative D call TRBD2 (5 bases). This CDR3 region has 15 residues. Trimming took off 0 bases at V and 1 base at J, with 10 bases between the two ends. The V gene's germline CDR1 is SGHAT and CDR2 FQNNGV.

The chain is built from TRBV6-5 and TRBJ1-4, with D unclear. Germline CDR1 MNHEY, CDR2 SVGAGI. V was clipped by 2 bases and J by 5 bases, with 12 bases between them. This CDR3 is built from 15 residues. CDR3: CASSYRRERNEKLFF. CDR3 in DNA: TGTGCCAGCAGTTACAGACGGGAGAGGAATGAAAAACTGTTTTTT.

This clone showed up just once. The CDR3 here is CAISDRTNSGNTIYF. The CDR3 DNA reads TGTGCCATCAGTGACCGGACAAACTCTGGAAACACCATATATTTT. The chain has TRBV10-3 and TRBJ1-3, with D maybe TRBD1 (5 bases). The CDR3 consists of 15 residues. V lost 3 bases, J lost 0 bases, and 9 bases lay in between. Per germline, CDR1 ENHRY and CDR2 SYGVKD.

V usage is TRBV5-1 and J usage is TRBJ2-5, with D possibly TRBD2 on 5 matching bases. V gave up 4 bases and J gave up 5 bases, with 15 bases separating them. This CDR3 contains 14 residues. CDR1 and CDR2 from the germline V gene are SGHRS and YFSETQ. CDR3 sequence: CASSLLGPGETQYF. The CDR3 DNA reads as TGCGCCAGCAGCCTACTAGGTCCGGGGGAGACCCAGTACTTC.

The chain joins TRBV11-2 to TRBJ2-7; 12 bases map to TRBD2. The germline V gene has CDR1 SGHAT and CDR2 FQNNGV. This CDR3 has 14 residues. Trimming took 7 bases from V and 9 from J; bases not matched to a gene: 10. The CDR3 spells CASKQLAGGSGQYF. CDR3 DNA sequence: TGTGCCAGCAAACAACTAGCGGGGGGCTCGGGGCAGTACTTC.

This clone was recorded many times. The chain employs TRBV6-4 and TRBJ2-2; possibly TRBD1 for D (5 bases). The CDR3 is 14 amino acids. V gave up 5 bases and J gave up 4 bases, with 11 bases separating them. The germline V gene encodes CDR1 MRHNA and CDR2 SNTAGT. The CDR3 loop reads CASSKEGATGELFF. In DNA, the CDR3 is TGTGCCAGCAGTAAGGAAGGGGCCACCGGGGAGCTGTTTTTT.

The gene calls are TRBV5-6 and TRBJ1-2; 7 bases line up with TRBD1. V lost 4 bases to trimming and J lost 3 bases; unmatched junction nucleotides: 3. Germline CDR1 SGHDT, CDR2 YYEEEE. The CDR3 is 13 residues long. For the CDR3, the DNA is TGTGCCAGCAGCCAAGGGACAGACTATGGCTACACCTTC. Translated: CASSQGTDYGYTF.

The rearrangement links TRBV5-8 to TRBJ2-7, with 12 positions matching TRBD2. This CDR3 spans 15 amino acids. The J segment lost 3 bases and the V segment lost 7 bases, leaving 8 bases of the junction unmatched. Germline assignment: CDR1 SGHTS and CDR2 YDEGEE. The CDR3: CASLPWTSGIYEQYF. The DNA of the CDR3 is TGTGCCAGCCTCCCCTGGACTAGCGGGATCTACGAGCAGTACTTC.

This clone has more than one count but fewer than ten. The chain couples TRBV6-5 to TRBJ2-6; 7 nucleotides align to TRBD1. Germline-derived CDR1 and CDR2 are MNHEY and SVGAGI. The CDR3 contains 15 residues. The junction had 3 bases not matched to a gene; V was cut back by 6 bases and J by 1 base. This CDR3 is CASRGQISGANVLTF. The CDR3 DNA reads TGTGCCAGCAGGGGACAGATTTCTGGGGCCAACGTCCTGACTTTC.

In DNA form, the CDR3 reads TGCGCCAGCAGTGAGAAGGCCAGGGCTTACGGCTACACCTTC. Residues: CASSEKARAYGYTF. This chain connects TRBV10-2 to TRBJ1-2, with D tentatively TRBD1 (5 bases). V was cut by 2 bases and J by 8 bases, with 15 bases left in between. CDR1 is WSHSY, CDR2 SAAADI, per germline. This CDR3 contains 14 residues.

The genes are TRBV11-2 and TRBJ2-5; TRBD2 agrees at 10 bases. The germline V gene encodes CDR1 SGHAT and CDR2 FQNNGV. This CDR3 contains 17 residues. V was pared by 1 base and J by 4 bases, with 9 bases of the junction left unmatched. Here the CDR3 DNA reads TGTGCCAGCAGCTTAGCCCCCCTAGCGGGAGTTGGAGAGACCCAGTACTTC. This translates into CASSLAPLAGVGETQYF.

The chain has TRBV5-1 and TRBJ1-2; D not resolved. The germline V gene has CDR1 SGHRS and CDR2 YFSETQ. V lost 1 base and J lost 13, with 17 bases in between. This CDR3 is built from 13 residues. In nucleotides, the CDR3 is TGCGCCAGCAGCTTGCTCGAACGAATGGCTGGCACCTTC. Protein sequence: CASSLLERMAGTF.

The chain uses TRBV2 and TRBJ2-2; 7 bases agree with TRBD2. J was trimmed by 6 bases and V by 6 bases; bases with no gene match: 13. The germline CDR1 and CDR2 sequences are SNHLY and FYNNEI. The CDR3 sequence is 16 residues long. CDR3 in amino acids: CASRPGGLRVSGELFF. The CDR3 DNA reads as TGTGCCAGCAGACCGGGGGGACTGCGGGTATCCGGGGAGCTGTTTTTT.